Listed here are 8 T cell receptor beta chains from one sample, sequenced in a study of blood T cell repertoires in COVID-19. Clones were sequenced by immunoSEQ multiplex PCR, and TCRdb holds only the in-frame ones, with some missing. There are tens of thousands of clones in the sample; roughly nine tenths occur only once, and 15% to 20% lies in the top ten. What was sequenced was peripheral blood. These receptors were obtained from a woman aged 60 to 75 with COVID-19, enrolled during active disease.

This chain links TRBV18 with TRBJ1-4; D not certain. V lost 1 base and J 5 bases, leaving 11 bases between the germline ends. The germline V gene encodes CDR1 KGHSH and CDR2 LQKENI. The CDR3 totals 15 residues. The CDR3 spells CASSPLYRKNEKLFF. CDR3 in DNA: TGTGCCAGCTCACCACTCTACAGAAAAAATGAAAAACTGTTTTTT.

The sample holds one count of this clone. This sequence joins TRBV6-2 or TRBV6-3 and TRBJ1-5, with D unresolved. CDR3 size: 15 residues. Trimming removed 4 bases at V and 2 bases at J, with 12 bases between. Per germline, CDR1 MNHEY and CDR2 SVGEGT. The CDR3 DNA sequence: TGTGCCAGCAGTTTACGCGAGAGGGGCAATCAGCCCCAGCATTTT. It yields the protein CASSLRERGNQPQHF.

This clone occurred once. The chain combines TRBV6-6 with TRBJ1-1, with unresolved D. The V gene's germline CDR1 is MNHNY and CDR2 SVGAGI (reference sequence). The CDR3 has 14 amino acids. V was cut by 8 bases and J by 6 bases, with 19 bases left in between. The CDR3 DNA is TGTGCCAGCCAAGACTACCCCTCCACAGCTGAAGCTTTCTTT. Its protein is CASQDYPSTAEAFF.

The genes are TRBV5-1 and TRBJ2-1; TRBD2 matches 10 bases. CDR3 length: 15 amino acids. V lost 7 bases to trimming and J lost 4 bases; unmatched junction nucleotides: 8. The germline gives CDR1 SGHRS, CDR2 YFSETQ. CDR3 DNA: TGCGCCAGCTTTCAACGGACTAGCGGATACAATGAGCAGTTCTTC. Translating gives CASFQRTSGYNEQFF.

This chain links TRBV19 with TRBJ1-5; 10 bases match TRBD1. The CDR3 contains 17 residues. The trim removed 2 bases at V and 0 bases at J, leaving 4 bases unmatched. The germline V gene encodes CDR1 LNHDA and CDR2 SQIVND (reference sequence). The CDR3 DNA reads TGTGCCAGTAGTATACCCGGACAGGGGGATAGCAATCAGCCCCAGCATTTT. Translating it yields CASSIPGQGDSNQPQHF.

The chain couples TRBV19 to TRBJ1-1; D not resolved. Germline CDR1 and CDR2: LNHDA and SQIVND (reference sequence). The V end was cut by 1 base, the J end by 4 bases, with 13 bases between. The CDR3 consists of 15 residues. The CDR3 DNA sequence: TGTGCCAGTAGTATAGGAACCCTAGGCGTCACTGAAGCTTTCTTT. Protein sequence: CASSIGTLGVTEAFF.

The chain carries TRBV6-5 and TRBJ1-2, with D hard to call. V lost 2 bases and J 0 bases, leaving 7 bases between the germline ends. Germline lookup yields CDR1 MNHEY and CDR2 SVGAGI. The CDR3 extends over 14 amino acids. DNA of the CDR3: TGTGCCAGCAGTTACAGCAAAACTAACTATGGCTACACCTTC. This encodes CASSYSKTNYGYTF.

The chain recombines TRBV30 with TRBJ2-7; TRBD2 agrees at 7 bases. Trimming took 2 bases from V and 6 from J; bases not matched to a gene: 10. Germline CDR1 reads GTSNPN; CDR2 reads SVGIG (reference sequence). This CDR3 comprises 14 residues. CDR3 sequence reads: CAWSTGLTRPEQYF. Written as DNA, the CDR3 is TGTGCCTGGAGTACGGGACTAACCCGCCCCGAGCAGTACTTC.